Following are 29 T cell receptor beta chains from one sample sequenced in a study of diagnostic markers for celiac disease. No DNA is given; TCRdb re-called the reads and lists each CDR3 protein once. This sample's clone table lists roughly 5,700 distinct CDR3 sequences. The material sequenced was either unsorted cells or a sorted T cell fraction (not recorded which). The receptors stem from a human donor. This table probably holds off-target reads from a library built for another chain.

This clonotype is called medium-sized based on its frequency. The genes are TRBV20-1 and TRBJ2-1; TCRdb calls TRBD2, which cannot be checked without DNA. Germline lookup yields CDR1 DFQATT and CDR2 SNEGSKA (reference sequence). The length of the CDR3 is 14 residues. The CDR3 is CSALPSLRDDEQFF.

This clonotype is identified as medium-sized from frequency. The chain links TRBV5-6 to TRBJ1-1; TCRdb calls TRBD1, which cannot be checked without DNA. CDR1 SGHDT and CDR2 YYEEEE come from the germline V gene. There are 18 residues in the CDR3. The CDR3 region is CASSATGGAVFDDTEAFF.

The chain employs TRBV5-1 and TRBJ2-3. There are 15 residues in the CDR3. Germline-derived CDR1 and CDR2 are SGHRS and YFSETQ. CDR3 sequence reads: CASSLRGVGTDTQYF.

The V and J genes are TRBV27 and TRBJ2-1; TCRdb picks TRBD2, but there is no DNA to check that call. Germline V gene data show CDR1 as MNHEY and CDR2 as SMNVEV (reference sequence). The CDR3 covers 12 residues. CDR3 amino acids: CASSLRGGAEFF.

This clonotype is called medium-sized based on its frequency. This sequence joins TRBV30 and TRBJ2-1. Germline CDR1 is GTSNPN and CDR2 is SVGIG (reference sequence). This CDR3 contains 14 residues. The CDR3 region is CAWIRASSYNEQFF.

This clonotype is identified as medium-sized from frequency. The rearrangement links TRBV11-2 to TRBJ2-1; TCRdb proposes TRBD2, but this gene call is untestable without DNA. The germline V gene has CDR1 SGHAT and CDR2 FQNNGV. The CDR3 spans 18 residues. CDR3 loop: CASSFGTSGLSSYNEQFF.

Judged by frequency, this clonotype is medium-sized. V gene TRBV4-1 combines with J gene TRBJ1-4; the TCRdb call, TRBD1, lacks DNA for checking. The CDR3 is 16 amino acids. The germline gives CDR1 MGHRA, CDR2 YSYEKL. Here the CDR3 reads CASSQEQGKANEKLFF.

This chain connects TRBV5-1 to TRBJ2-1. The CDR3 runs to 17 residues. The germline CDR1 and CDR2 sequences are SGHRS and YFSETQ. The CDR3 loop reads CASSLAIIGGTYNEQFF.

The chain carries TRBV3-1 and TRBJ1-1; as DNA is missing, the TRBD1 call by TCRdb cannot be tested. The CDR3 loop spans 15 amino acids. CDR1 and CDR2 from the germline V gene are LGHDT and YNNKEL (reference sequence). The CDR3 is CASSQGEGMNTEAFF. Complete variable domain (other parts from reference TRBV3-1 and TRBJ1-1): DTAVSQTPKYLVTQMGNDKSIKCEQNLGHDTMYWYKQDSKKFLKIMFSYNNKELIINETVPNRFSPKSPDKAHLNLHINSLELGDSAVYFCASSQGEGMNTEAFFGQGTRLTVV.

The gene calls are TRBV3-1 and TRBJ2-7; the TCRdb D gene call, TRBD1, has no DNA to confirm it. Germline-derived CDR1 and CDR2 are LGHDT and YNNKEL (reference sequence). The length of the CDR3 is 15 residues. The CDR3 spells CASSLWRGKGNEQYF.

V is TRBV5-1 and J is TRBJ1-1; TCRdb picks TRBD1, but there is no DNA to check that call. Germline CDR1 is SGHRS and CDR2 is YFSETQ. The CDR3 sequence is 14 residues long. CDR3 amino acids: CASSLRGTGTEAFF.

The rearrangement links TRBV18 to TRBJ1-1; the TCRdb call, TRBD1, lacks DNA for checking. The CDR3 runs 16 residues. Germline assignment: CDR1 KGHSH and CDR2 LQKENI. The CDR3 loop is CASSSSRDRANTEAFF.

Considering frequency, this clonotype is medium-sized. This chain uses TRBV29-1 with TRBJ1-4; the D call of TRBD1 rests on TCRdb alone, since no DNA is present to check it. The CDR3 spans 14 residues. Germline lookup yields CDR1 SQVTM and CDR2 ANQGSEA. The CDR3 region is CSVEDPDRNEKLFF.

This clonotype is identified as medium-sized (0.01 to 0.1%) from frequency. The J gene is TRBJ2-1, the V gene TRBV20-1; TCRdb's assignment of TRBD2 cannot be checked, as there is no DNA. CDR1 is DFQATT, CDR2 SNEGSKA, per germline (reference sequence). CDR3 size: 15 residues. The chain's CDR3 is CSGTELAGVQNEQFF.

The V and J genes are TRBV20-1 and TRBJ2-7; the TRBD2 assignment by TCRdb is unverifiable without DNA. This CDR3 spans 13 amino acids. Germline V gene sequence: CDR1 DFQATT, CDR2 SNEGSKA (reference sequence). The CDR3 spells CSAASESSYEQYF.

This chain connects TRBV6-5 to TRBJ1-5; TCRdb's D call, TRBD1, is unchecked because there is no DNA. CDR1 and CDR2 (germline): MNHEY, SVGAGI. This CDR3 region has 15 residues. The CDR3 loop reads CASRSGGLSNQPQHF.

The rearrangement joins TRBV5-1 to TRBJ2-7; the TRBD1 assignment by TCRdb is unverifiable without DNA. Germline assignment: CDR1 SGHRS and CDR2 YFSETQ. CDR3 length equals 12 residues. CDR3: CASKGQGGEQYF.

This clonotype is identified as medium-sized (0.01 to 0.1%) from frequency. The chain is built from TRBV29-1 and TRBJ1-1. This CDR3 comprises 12 residues. CDR1 and CDR2 (germline): SQVTM, ANQGSEA. Here the CDR3 reads CSVGRTLAIAFF.

This chain links TRBV2 with TRBJ1-5. The CDR3 loop spans 13 amino acids. The V gene's germline CDR1 is SNHLY and CDR2 FYNNEI. The chain's CDR3 is CASSGRTAQPQHF.

The chain has TRBV24-1 and TRBJ1-5. Germline V gives CDR1 KGHDR, CDR2 SFDVKD. The CDR3 runs to 18 residues. CDR3 residues: CATSDLIAERDSNQPQHF.

V is TRBV12-3 or TRBV12-4 and J is TRBJ2-1. The CDR3 is 15 amino acids. The CDR3: CASTLLSASYNEQFF.

The chain links TRBV5-5 to TRBJ1-5; TCRdb gives TRBD1 as the D gene, but with no DNA this cannot be confirmed. Per the germline V gene, CDR1 is SGHKS and CDR2 is YYEKEE (reference sequence). The CDR3 is made up of 16 amino acids. The CDR3 sequence: CASSSRQTYSNQPQHF.

The CDR3 sequence: CASSLAPGWTEAFF. The V gene is TRBV7-9, the J gene TRBJ1-1; TCRdb names TRBD1, which stays unverified in the absence of DNA. Germline V gene lookup returns CDR1 SEHNR and CDR2 FQNEAQ (reference sequence). This CDR3 region has 14 residues. The full variable domain, completed using reference TRBV7-9 and TRBJ1-1, is DTGVSQNPRHKITKRGQNVTFRCDPISEHNRLYWYRQTLGQGPEFLTYFQNEAQLEKSRLLSDRFSAERPKGSFSTLEIQRTEQGDSAMYLCASSLAPGWTEAFFGQGTRLTVV.

This clonotype is called medium-sized based on its frequency. The gene calls are TRBV7-2 and TRBJ2-3. This CDR3 has 15 amino acids. The germline CDR1 and CDR2 sequences are SGHTA and FQGNSA. CDR3 residues: CASSFVGTNTDTQYF.

This chain connects TRBV7-8 to TRBJ1-1. Germline values: CDR1 SGHVS, CDR2 FQNEAQ. CDR3 length equals 14 residues. The CDR3 spells CASSSLWQSTEAFF.

The chain links TRBV10-3 to TRBJ1-6; with no DNA, the TCRdb D assignment of TRBD1 cannot be verified. Germline V gene sequence: CDR1 ENHRY, CDR2 SYGVKD. The CDR3 is 17 amino acids. CDR3 amino acids: CAISENLVGTGGSPLHF.

This clonotype counts as medium-sized by frequency. The V and J genes are TRBV6-5 and TRBJ1-2; TCRdb's D call, TRBD1, is unchecked because there is no DNA. The V gene's germline CDR1 is MNHEY and CDR2 SVGAGI. There are 15 residues in the CDR3. The CDR3 reads CASTSNPGTGYGYTF.

The J gene is TRBJ2-3, the V gene TRBV4-1. Germline V gene data show CDR1 as MGHRA and CDR2 as YSYEKL. The CDR3 spans 14 residues. The CDR3 reads CASSHPHGTDTQYF.

The rearrangement uses TRBV30 and TRBJ1-1; TCRdb names TRBD1, which stays unverified in the absence of DNA. In germline, CDR1 is GTSNPN, CDR2 SVGIG (reference sequence). The CDR3 contains 13 residues. CDR3 sequence: CAWRDRGNTEAFF.